This entry is about one TCR beta chain. The germline gives CDR1 MDHEN, CDR2 SYDVKM. The germline V and J ends were trimmed by 7 bases and 6 bases, with 17 bases remaining between them. CDR3 size: 14 residues. Here immunoSEQ multiplex PCR was the method, and the copy in TCRdb shows in-frame clones only, minus some. Of approximately 160,000 clones in the sample, 90% to 95% were seen once. This record belongs to a study of T cell responses to AZD1222 COVID-19 vaccine. V usage is TRBV28 and J usage is TRBJ2-3; possible D gene TRBD2, 6 bases. The sequence was collected from an adult who received the AZD1222 COVID-19 vaccine. The source material was peripheral blood, sampled 28 days after the second AZD1222 dose. CDR3: CASIPSASGDTQYF. CDR3 bases: TGTGCCAGCATCCCTAGCGCCTCAGGGGATACGCAGTATTTT.